This TCR beta chain was sequenced during a study of T cells after yellow fever vaccination. Study findings and constraints: Post-booster repertoires contained most primary-vaccination clones again (roughly 95% CD4, less than 90% CD8).

There are a few counts of this clonotype. Its target is unknown. A 5'RACE template-switching step, the method used to make TCR cDNA, added a universal primer site and UMIs. TCRdb used MiXCR to reprocess the 5' RACE reads, holding one entry per CDR3 protein. In the table there are under 700,000 distinct CDR3 sequences, about a sixth of which are singletons. This CDR3 has 15 residues. Per the germline V gene, CDR1 is SGHDT and CDR2 is YYEEEE. Trimming cost V 2 bases and J 6 bases, with 12 bases left between them. This TCR was sampled from a man aged 18 to 29 who received the YFV17D yellow fever vaccine. The rearrangement links TRBV5-6 to TRBJ1-6; perhaps TRBD1 as D (6 bases). The sample here was PBMCs, taken 5 days after the first yellow fever vaccination. The CDR3: CASSFRGHINSPLHF. CDR3 DNA: TGTGCCAGCAGCTTCAGGGGACACATTAATTCACCCCTCCACTTT.